What follows is one T cell receptor beta chain and its context. Using immunoSEQ multiplex PCR, the repertoire was profiled, and TCRdb retains in-frame clones only, with some absent. Among about 120,000 clones, over 80% were seen once, and the ten largest hold approximately 0.57%. The data belong to a study of control samples from healthy donors and cancer patients. Germline V gene sequence: CDR1 LNHDA, CDR2 SQIVND (reference sequence). This CDR3 has 14 residues. Trimming left V 4 bases short and J 0 bases short, with 8 bases between. The chain couples TRBV19 to TRBJ2-3; D not resolved. This receptor was identified in an elderly man with head and neck cancer. The sequencing sample was made of PBMCs. The CDR3 here is CASSRTTSTDTQYF. CDR3 nucleotides: TGTGCCAGTAGTAGGACGACTAGCACAGATACGCAGTATTTT.